The clone carrying this TCR beta chain appeared a single time. This sample is part of a study of glioma-infiltrating T cells after dendritic cell vaccination. The germline CDR1 and CDR2 sequences are SGHVS and FQNEAQ. The CDR3 length is 13 residues. The germline V and J ends were trimmed by 7 bases and 9 bases, with 13 bases remaining between them. Measured with immunoSEQ multiplex PCR; TCRdb has only the in-frame clones, and not every one. Here the sample spans approximately 36,000 clones, just under 85% being singletons. The sequences come from blood, collected before dendritic cell vaccination. This sequence was found in a human donor with glioblastoma. V gene TRBV7-8 combines with J gene TRBJ1-6, with D tentatively TRBD1 (5 bases). This CDR3 reads CASKLGGFSPLHF. Here the CDR3 DNA reads TGTGCCAGCAAGTTGGGGGGTTTTTCACCCCTCCACTTT. The variable domain in full, completed from reference TRBV7-8 and TRBJ1-6, reads GAGVSQSPRYKVAKRGQDVALRCDPISGHVSLFWYQQALGQGPEFLTYFQNEAQLDKSGLPSDRFFAERPEGSVSTLKIQRTQQEDSAVYLCASKLGGFSPLHFGNGTRLTVT.